The source of this TCR beta chain is a study of blood T cell repertoires in COVID-19 (dated by TCRdb to about 2020). Some background on the complete study: Samples from collaborators originated in the United States, Italy and Spain and spanned both the acute and convalescent phases of COVID-19. The prospective study material was composed of cDNA or gDNA derived from T cells, B-cell-depleted T cells, or PBMCs. A de-identified subject ID, COVID-19 status, age in years and sex were almost always included in the sample metadata. HLA class I and class II types, where available, came from metadata supplied by the sample provider rather than from assay-based typing. Samples were obtained from the ongoing ImmuneRACE study (first 160 participants) and from some 1,300 subjects provided by 6 global collaborators. The dataset comprised deeply sampled blood TCRbeta repertoires from subjects exposed to, actively infected with, or recovered from COVID-19. A freely available public database, intended as a resource for researchers studying the immune response to SARS-CoV-2, is where the repertoires were released.

Each collaborating institution followed its own protocols to collect whole blood in K2EDTA tubes. Collaborator samples were shipped for TCRbeta analysis as frozen whole blood, isolated PBMCs, or DNA extracted from either sample type. The CDR3 sequence holds 15 residues, the cysteine and phenylalanine included. Only CDR3 DNA is held: 45 bases, read in frame from base 1. Looking up the germline V gene yields CDR1 SGHRS and CDR2 YFSETQ. The V and J ends are trimmed by 2 bases and 3 bases, leaving 12 bases between them. Remarks on this clone: Its antigen target is currently unknown. No quality values exist for individual bases; no much larger clone is one base distant.

What the authors observed across the whole study: The amount of clinical and demographic metadata varied by source and participant and was provided uncurated.

TCRbeta CDR3 regions were amplified from genomic DNA by means of the immunoSEQ Assay, a bias-controlled multiplex PCR. In the paper's pipeline: Nucleated cell counts per sample were estimated from amplification of reference gene primers within the assay. To quantify the absolute abundance of each unique TCRbeta CDR3 rearrangement, sequence reads were collapsed and filtered. Productive Simpson clonality was computed per sample as the square root of Simpson's diversity index over productive rearrangements. TCRdb's version of the immuneACCESS table is confined to in-frame rearrangements and falls short of the full clone set. An unresolved V gene accounts for under half of the shortfall where checked; the remainder is of unknown origin. D and trimming come from the DNA, and the V and J calls and clone size come from that table. The sample records 250,000 to 350,000 clones, approximately 90% of which are singletons. The top ten hold around 12% of the sample.

The chain links TRBV5-1 with TRBJ2-1, with the D gene not confidently named. This receptor was obtained from a woman aged 60-70 years with acute or convalescent COVID-19. The sequencing sample was made of peripheral blood. The nucleotide sequence reads as follows: TGCGCCAGCAGCTTAGGTAGGCTAGGCTACAATGAGCAGTTCTTC. It codes for CASSLGRLGYNEQFF.